Listed below are T cell receptor beta chains from one sample, sequenced in a study of CD8 T cells in ankylosing spondylitis. TCRdb fed the 5' RACE reads into MiXCR, producing one record per CDR3 protein. The sample shows some 300,000 distinct CDR3 sequences, around 21% of them seen only once. The material sequenced was blood, either unsorted or a sorted T cell fraction (not recorded which). The receptors derive from a female donor with ankylosing spondylitis or in good health (not recorded which). Each CDR3 is given with its conserved first and last residue.

TRBV20-1,TRBJ2-5,CSASTGHHQETQYF
TRBV7-9,TRBJ1-1,CASSLAVAGGISSEAFF
TRBV3-1,TRBJ1-1,CASSQSITEAFF
TRBV12-3/TRBV12-4,TRBJ2-1,CASCRGVGAGNNEQFF
TRBV5-1,TRBJ2-7,CASSLGNSFYEQYF
TRBV5-1,TRBJ2-3,CASSFGSYDTQYF
TRBV7-6,TRBJ2-1,CASSLRGVQFF
TRBV10-3,TRBJ2-3,CAISESRTEKGTDTQYF
TRBV12-3/TRBV12-4,TRBJ2-1,CASSLVSSGRGSDEQFF
TRBV10-3,TRBJ2-5,CAISTDRETVETQYF
TRBV7-9,TRBJ1-2,CASSTLRDYGYTF
TRBV7-8,TRBJ2-1,CASSLWSWASGRHYNEQFF
TRBV29-1,TRBJ1-1,CSVEGLMNTEAFF
TRBV27,TRBJ2-1,CASSLWGLAALSSYNEQFF
TRBV15,TRBJ2-5,CATSRGGNQETQYF
TRBV29-1,TRBJ2-3,CSVAKGLVADTQYF
TRBV6-5,TRBJ1-2,CASSYPGGYTF
TRBV12-3/TRBV12-4,TRBJ2-5,CASRAGLAGRETQYF
TRBV15,TRBJ2-4,CATSRDTGQGVKGLAKNIQYF
TRBV9,TRBJ2-1,CASSPRTSAEQFF
TRBV5-1,TRBJ2-1,CASAGTNSYNEQFF
TRBV7-2,TRBJ1-2,CASSLGGIAYGYTF
TRBV19,TRBJ2-2,CASSIKVSNTGELFF
TRBV20-1,TRBJ2-3,CSASRDRSEDTQYF
TRBV5-6,TRBJ2-3,CASSSQGTDTQYF
TRBV6-5,TRBJ1-2,CASSYSRGYYGYTF
TRBV20-1,TRBJ2-7,CSARGTSGRVVEQYF
TRBV20-1,TRBJ1-1,CSASTYKAPWLRDTEAFF
TRBV12-3/TRBV12-4,TRBJ2-4,CASSSAKNIQYF
TRBV28,TRBJ2-3,CASSRGQGALIVADTQYF
TRBV6-1,TRBJ2-1,CASSVDSRAHEQFF
TRBV20-1,TRBJ2-1,CSAFSSLSGFSSYNEQFF
TRBV5-1,TRBJ1-2,CASRYGSGNGYTF
TRBV7-8,TRBJ2-5,CASSSVGTSGQETQYF
TRBV11-2,TRBJ1-1,CASSFGWKDSQAFF
TRBV12-3/TRBV12-4,TRBJ2-7,CACSSSSKLHEQYF
TRBV29-1,TRBJ1-1,CSGGGTVNTEAFF
TRBV12-3/TRBV12-4,TRBJ1-5,CASSIQGGNQPQHF
TRBV13,TRBJ2-3,CASSLGAETQDTQYF
TRBV5-1,TRBJ2-6,CASSSGFTGANVLTF
TRBV11-1,TRBJ2-7,CASSLRTGDRRYEQYF
TRBV12-3/TRBV12-4,TRBJ1-3,CASRTVRGNTIYF
TRBV20-1,TRBJ2-7,CSASDPGRARKEQYF
TRBV11-2,TRBJ1-5,CASSLGGAVQPQHF
TRBV3-1,TRBJ2-2,CASGPGGPGELFF
TRBV5-1,TRBJ2-5,CASSLPSGTETQYF
TRBV12-3/TRBV12-4,TRBJ1-6,CASSLVGRNSPLHF
TRBV25-1,TRBJ2-4,CASSEVGTSKNIQYF
TRBV4-3,TRBJ2-3,CASSRRAADTQYF
TRBV5-1,TRBJ2-1,CASGTDGVPYNEQFF